This T cell receptor (beta chain) was sequenced in a study of blood T cell repertoires in COVID-19 (dated by TCRdb to the early 2020s). Broadly, across the study: Collaborator samples came from the United States, Italy and Spain and covered acute and convalescent phases of COVID-19. The prospective study material was composed of cDNA or gDNA derived from T cells, B-cell-depleted T cells, or PBMCs. Deeply sampled blood TCRbeta repertoires from subjects exposed to, actively infected with, or recovered from COVID-19 were included in the dataset. The repertoires were released in a freely available public database meant as a resource for research on the immune response to SARS-CoV-2. The samples were drawn from the first 160 participants of the ongoing ImmuneRACE study and from over 950 subjects provided by 6 global collaborators. Nearly every sample came with metadata listing a de-identified subject ID, COVID-19 status, age in years and sex. Where available, HLA class I and class II types were obtained from metadata supplied by the sample provider rather than from assay-based typing.

The collaborating institutions used their own protocols to collect whole blood in K2EDTA tubes. For TCRbeta analysis, collaborator samples were shipped as frozen whole blood, as isolated PBMCs, or as DNA extracted from either sample type. Comments on this clone: Its binding antigen is unknown. The input lacks base qualities; no much larger clone sits a single base away.

V is cut back by 6 bases and J by 7 bases, with 11 bases in the junction unmatched. Including the terminal cysteine and phenylalanine, the CDR3 comprises 15 residues. The only DNA kept is the CDR3, 45 bases in frame from the first base. CDR1 and CDR2, per the germline V gene, are SNHLY and FYNNEI. Broad study findings and their caveats: How much clinical and demographic metadata was included differed by source and by participant, and the metadata was provided uncurated.

TCRbeta CDR3 regions were amplified from genomic DNA using the immunoSEQ Assay, a bias-controlled multiplex PCR. The study's processing was this. The number of nucleated cells in each sample was estimated by amplification of reference gene primers within the assay. Sequence reads were collapsed and filtered to measure the absolute abundance of every unique TCRbeta CDR3 rearrangement. For each sample, productive Simpson clonality was calculated as the square root of Simpson's diversity index over productive rearrangements. TCRdb stores this immuneACCESS table with in-frame sequences only. Part of the clones is absent; in the studies checked, under half of the shortfall reflects unresolved V genes, and no reason is known for the rest. That table is the source of V, J and clone size, and D and trimming were worked out from the DNA. For this sample there are about 300,000 clones; roughly 89% appear just once. 4.6% of the sample goes to the ten largest clones.

The rearrangement combines TRBV2 with TRBJ1-4, with 7 junctional bases fitting TRBD1. The receptor's source is a man in his forties with acute or convalescent COVID-19. The sample was peripheral blood. The CDR3 sequence is CASSYPRDSGEKLFF. At the DNA level, the sequence is TGTGCCAGCAGCTATCCCCGGGACAGCGGTGAAAAACTGTTTTTT.